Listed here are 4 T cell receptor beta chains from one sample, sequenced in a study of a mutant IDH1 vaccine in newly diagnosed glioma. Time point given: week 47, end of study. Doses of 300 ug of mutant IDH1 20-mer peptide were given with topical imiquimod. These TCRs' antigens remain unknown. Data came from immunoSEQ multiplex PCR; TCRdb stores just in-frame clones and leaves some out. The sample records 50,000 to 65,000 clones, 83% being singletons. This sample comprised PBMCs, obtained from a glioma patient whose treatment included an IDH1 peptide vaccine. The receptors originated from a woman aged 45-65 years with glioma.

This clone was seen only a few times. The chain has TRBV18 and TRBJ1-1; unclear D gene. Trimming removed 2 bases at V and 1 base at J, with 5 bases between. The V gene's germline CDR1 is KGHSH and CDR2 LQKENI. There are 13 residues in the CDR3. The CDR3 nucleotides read TGTGCCAGCTCACCAACGGGGAACACTGAAGCTTTCTTT. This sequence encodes CASSPTGNTEAFF.

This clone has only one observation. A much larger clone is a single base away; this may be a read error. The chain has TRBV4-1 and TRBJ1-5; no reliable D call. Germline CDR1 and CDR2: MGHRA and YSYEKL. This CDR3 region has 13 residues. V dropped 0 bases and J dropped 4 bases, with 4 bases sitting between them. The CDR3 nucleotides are TGCGCCAGCAGCCAAGACCCAAATCAGCCCCAGCATTTT. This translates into CASSQDPNQPQHF.

The CDR3, as DNA: TGTGCCAGTAGTTGGAGTAGCGGGGGATCTCAAGAGACCCAGTACTTC. Its protein product is CASSWSSGGSQETQYF. V gene TRBV19 combines with J gene TRBJ2-5; TRBD2 agrees at 9 bases. The CDR3 contains 16 residues. The ends lost 5 bases at V and 2 bases at J; junction bases unmatched: 9. Germline V lookup: CDR1 LNHDA, CDR2 SQIVND (reference sequence).

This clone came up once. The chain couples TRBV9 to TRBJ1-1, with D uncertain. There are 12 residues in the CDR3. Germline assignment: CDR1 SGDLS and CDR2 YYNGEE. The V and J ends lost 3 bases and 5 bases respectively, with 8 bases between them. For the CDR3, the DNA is TGTGCCAGCAGCGGGAGGGAGACTGAAGCTTTCTTT. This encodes CASSGRETEAFF.